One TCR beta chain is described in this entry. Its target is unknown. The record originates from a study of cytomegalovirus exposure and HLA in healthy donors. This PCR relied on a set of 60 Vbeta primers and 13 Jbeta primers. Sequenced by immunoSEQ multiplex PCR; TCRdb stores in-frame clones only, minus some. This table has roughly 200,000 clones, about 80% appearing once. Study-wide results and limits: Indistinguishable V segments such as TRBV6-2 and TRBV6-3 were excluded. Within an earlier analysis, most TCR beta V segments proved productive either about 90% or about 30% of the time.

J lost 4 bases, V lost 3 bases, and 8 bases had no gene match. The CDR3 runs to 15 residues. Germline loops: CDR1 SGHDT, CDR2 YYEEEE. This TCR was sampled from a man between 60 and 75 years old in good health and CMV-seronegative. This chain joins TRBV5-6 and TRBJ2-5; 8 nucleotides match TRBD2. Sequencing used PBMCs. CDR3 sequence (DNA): TGTGCCAGCAGCTCGCCGGGGACTAGTATAGAGACCCAGTACTTC. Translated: CASSSPGTSIETQYF.